A selection of T cell receptor beta chains follows, all from one sample in a study of long-term antiretroviral therapy in people with HIV. Using immunoSEQ multiplex PCR, the repertoire was profiled, and TCRdb retains in-frame clones only, with some absent. The profile shows 25,000 to 30,000 clones, over 90% of them singletons. Material: unsorted PBMCs, obtained almost 6.6 years after starting antiretroviral therapy. The receptor source for this set is a woman aged 40 to 50 with HIV. Each CDR3 is given with its conserved first and last residue. The order of the fields is clone size, V gene, J gene, D gene, CDR3 protein, CDR3 DNA. A D gene is named only where the DNA matches it firmly. Rows give clone size only sometimes, using once, few, many, or a class for an expanded clone.

clone size: -
V gene: TRBV6-1
J gene: TRBJ1-1
D gene: -
CDR3 protein: CASSEILGTEAFF
CDR3 DNA: TGTGCCAGCAGCGAAATCTTGGGCACTGAAGCTTTCTTT

clone size: -
V gene: TRBV30
J gene: TRBJ1-1
D gene: -
CDR3 protein: CAWSVLGRGTEAFF
CDR3 DNA: TGTGCCTGGAGTGTACTGGGGAGAGGAACTGAAGCTTTCTTT

clone size: -
V gene: TRBV11-3
J gene: TRBJ1-4
D gene: TRBD1
CDR3 protein: CASSQRTGANEKLFF
CDR3 DNA: TGTGCCAGCAGCCAGAGGACAGGGGCAAATGAAAAACTGTTTTTT

clone size: once
V gene: TRBV4-3
J gene: TRBJ1-6
D gene: TRBD1
CDR3 protein: CASSQPAWKAGTGESPLHF
CDR3 DNA: TGCGCCAGCAGCCAACCCGCATGGAAGGCCGGGACAGGGGAATCACCCCTCCACTTT

clone size: -
V gene: TRBV2
J gene: TRBJ1-5
D gene: -
CDR3 protein: CASNQEGNQPQHF
CDR3 DNA: TGTGCCAGCAACCAGGAGGGGAATCAGCCCCAGCATTTT

clone size: -
V gene: TRBV5-4
J gene: TRBJ2-5
D gene: -
CDR3 protein: CASSLVLGQETQYF
CDR3 DNA: TGTGCCAGCAGCTTAGTTTTGGGGCAAGAGACCCAGTACTTC

clone size: -
V gene: TRBV2
J gene: TRBJ1-2
D gene: -
CDR3 protein: CASRDRVNYGYTF
CDR3 DNA: TGTGCCAGCCGGGACCGGGTGAACTATGGCTACACCTTC

clone size: -
V gene: TRBV7-2
J gene: TRBJ2-7
D gene: TRBD2
CDR3 protein: CASSLTSGAYEQYF
CDR3 DNA: TGTGCCAGCAGCTTAACTAGCGGTGCCTACGAGCAGTACTTC

clone size: once
V gene: TRBV6-5
J gene: TRBJ2-3
D gene: TRBD2
CDR3 protein: CASSYGGGAGDTQYF
CDR3 DNA: TGTGCCAGCAGTTACGGCGGGGGGGCCGGAGATACGCAGTATTTT

clone size: -
V gene: TRBV6-5
J gene: TRBJ1-2
D gene: TRBD1
CDR3 protein: CASTAGGGFGYGYTF
CDR3 DNA: TGTGCCAGCACCGCGGGAGGGGGCTTTGGCTATGGCTACACCTTC

clone size: -
V gene: TRBV19
J gene: TRBJ1-6
D gene: TRBD1
CDR3 protein: CASSAGSGQGRSPLHF
CDR3 DNA: TGTGCCAGTAGTGCGGGATCGGGACAGGGGAGATCACCCCTCCACTTT

clone size: -
V gene: TRBV5-5
J gene: TRBJ2-7
D gene: -
CDR3 protein: CASSLRTDLSGEQYF
CDR3 DNA: TGTGCCAGCAGCTTGAGGACCGATTTAAGTGGCGAGCAGTACTTC

clone size: -
V gene: TRBV5-1
J gene: TRBJ1-2
D gene: -
CDR3 protein: CASSLAQGDNYGYTF
CDR3 DNA: TGCGCCAGCAGCTTGGCCCAGGGTGATAACTATGGCTACACCTTC

clone size: -
V gene: TRBV7-2
J gene: TRBJ2-1
D gene: TRBD2
CDR3 protein: CASSFTSGGASNEQFF
CDR3 DNA: TGTGCCAGCAGCTTCACTAGCGGGGGGGCCAGCAATGAGCAGTTCTTC

clone size: few
V gene: TRBV4-3
J gene: TRBJ1-6
D gene: TRBD1
CDR3 protein: CASSQEPLQGGGSPLHF
CDR3 DNA: TGCGCCAGCAGCCAAGAACCACTGCAAGGGGGCGGGTCACCCCTCCACTTT

clone size: -
V gene: TRBV6-5
J gene: TRBJ1-3
D gene: -
CDR3 protein: CASSSQGYGNTIYF
CDR3 DNA: TGTGCCAGCAGCTCACAGGGATATGGAAACACCATATATTTT

clone size: -
V gene: TRBV11-2
J gene: TRBJ1-4
D gene: -
CDR3 protein: CASSPGLVVLGGEKLFF
CDR3 DNA: TGTGCCAGCAGCCCTGGTTTGGTAGTTCTGGGAGGCGAAAAACTGTTTTTT

clone size: -
V gene: TRBV4-1
J gene: TRBJ1-2
D gene: -
CDR3 protein: CASSQVEQETNYGYTF
CDR3 DNA: TGCGCCAGCAGCCAAGTCGAGCAGGAAACGAACTATGGCTACACCTTC

clone size: once
V gene: TRBV6-5
J gene: TRBJ2-3
D gene: -
CDR3 protein: CASSSPRLSTDTQYF
CDR3 DNA: TGTGCCAGCAGCTCCCCTAGGCTCAGCACAGATACGCAGTATTTT

clone size: few
V gene: TRBV6-5
J gene: TRBJ1-2
D gene: -
CDR3 protein: CASRLDRNYGYTF
CDR3 DNA: TGTGCCAGCAGACTGGACAGAAACTATGGCTACACCTTC

clone size: -
V gene: TRBV5-6
J gene: TRBJ2-5
D gene: TRBD2
CDR3 protein: CASSLEGRDVETQYF
CDR3 DNA: TGTGCCAGCAGCTTGGAGGGGAGGGATGTGGAGACCCAGTACTTC

clone size: -
V gene: TRBV19
J gene: TRBJ2-2
D gene: -
CDR3 protein: CASGPGAGELFF
CDR3 DNA: TGTGCCAGTGGCCCGGGAGCCGGGGAGCTGTTTTTT

clone size: few
V gene: TRBV27
J gene: TRBJ1-2
D gene: -
CDR3 protein: CASSSGPIYGYTF
CDR3 DNA: TGTGCCAGCAGTTCTGGGCCGATCTATGGCTACACCTTC

clone size: -
V gene: TRBV19
J gene: TRBJ1-3
D gene: -
CDR3 protein: CASSTALPGISGNTIYF
CDR3 DNA: TGTGCCAGTAGTACCGCACTCCCCGGGATCTCTGGAAACACCATATATTTT

clone size: -
V gene: TRBV10-3
J gene: TRBJ1-1
D gene: -
CDR3 protein: CAISESVWQGDTEAFF
CDR3 DNA: TGTGCCATCAGTGAGTCGGTATGGCAAGGAGACACTGAAGCTTTCTTT

clone size: -
V gene: TRBV4-3
J gene: TRBJ2-7
D gene: -
CDR3 protein: CASSQDRDPSAEQYF
CDR3 DNA: TGCGCCAGCAGCCAAGATCGTGACCCCTCCGCCGAGCAGTACTTC

clone size: once
V gene: TRBV30
J gene: TRBJ2-4
D gene: -
CDR3 protein: CAWSVPAELAKNIQYF
CDR3 DNA: TGTGCCTGGAGTGTCCCCGCGGAACTAGCCAAAAACATTCAGTACTTC

clone size: -
V gene: TRBV2
J gene: TRBJ2-7
D gene: -
CDR3 protein: CASSDPGLYEQYF
CDR3 DNA: TGTGCCAGCAGTGACCCCGGACTCTACGAGCAGTACTTC

clone size: once
V gene: TRBV29-1
J gene: TRBJ2-3
D gene: -
CDR3 protein: CSVRRGAGDTQYF
CDR3 DNA: TGCAGCGTGCGACGGGGAGCGGGAGATACGCAGTATTTT

clone size: -
V gene: TRBV19
J gene: TRBJ1-2
D gene: -
CDR3 protein: CASSIGGFNYGYTF
CDR3 DNA: TGTGCCAGTAGTATCGGCGGGTTTAACTATGGCTACACCTTC

clone size: -
V gene: TRBV6-5
J gene: TRBJ2-5
D gene: -
CDR3 protein: CASSYLETQYF
CDR3 DNA: TGTGCCAGCAGTTACCTTGAGACCCAGTACTTC

clone size: -
V gene: TRBV7-9
J gene: TRBJ2-7
D gene: -
CDR3 protein: CASSLAEGTPWEQYF
CDR3 DNA: TGTGCCAGCAGCTTAGCGGAGGGGACTCCATGGGAGCAGTACTTC

clone size: -
V gene: TRBV5-4
J gene: TRBJ1-2
D gene: TRBD1
CDR3 protein: CASSSSTGGLYGYTF
CDR3 DNA: TGTGCCAGCAGCTCCTCGACAGGGGGGCTCTATGGCTACACCTTC

clone size: -
V gene: TRBV5-1
J gene: TRBJ2-2
D gene: -
CDR3 protein: CASSSQGSGTGELFF
CDR3 DNA: TGCGCCAGCAGCTCCCAGGGGTCGGGCACCGGGGAGCTGTTTTTT

clone size: -
V gene: TRBV2
J gene: TRBJ1-1
D gene: -
CDR3 protein: CASSAGVRTEAFF
CDR3 DNA: TGTGCCAGCAGTGCCGGGGTTCGGACTGAAGCTTTCTTT

clone size: -
V gene: TRBV5-4
J gene: TRBJ2-7
D gene: TRBD1
CDR3 protein: CASSGARDRGNDEQYF
CDR3 DNA: TGTGCCAGCAGCGGAGCGAGGGACAGGGGGAACGACGAGCAGTACTTC

clone size: -
V gene: TRBV7-9
J gene: TRBJ2-7
D gene: -
CDR3 protein: CASSLGIGVSYEQYF
CDR3 DNA: TGTGCCAGCAGCTTAGGTATTGGAGTATCCTACGAGCAGTACTTC

clone size: -
V gene: TRBV6-1
J gene: TRBJ2-7
D gene: TRBD1
CDR3 protein: CASTAATGVTYEQYF
CDR3 DNA: TGTGCCAGCACCGCCGCGACAGGGGTGACCTACGAGCAGTACTTC

clone size: -
V gene: TRBV13
J gene: TRBJ2-6
D gene: -
CDR3 protein: CASSPENGLSGANVLTF
CDR3 DNA: TGTGCCAGCAGCCCAGAAAATGGGCTCTCTGGGGCCAACGTCCTGACTTTC

clone size: -
V gene: TRBV10-3
J gene: TRBJ2-2
D gene: TRBD1
CDR3 protein: CAISERGQGKGRTGELFF
CDR3 DNA: TGTGCCATCAGTGAGAGGGGACAGGGAAAAGGACGAACCGGGGAGCTGTTTTTT

clone size: -
V gene: TRBV11-2
J gene: TRBJ1-2
D gene: -
CDR3 protein: CASSLDIGAANYGYTF
CDR3 DNA: TGTGCCAGCAGCTTAGATATTGGGGCAGCAAACTATGGCTACACCTTC

clone size: -
V gene: TRBV27
J gene: TRBJ1-1
D gene: TRBD1
CDR3 protein: CASSLGQSNTEAFF
CDR3 DNA: TGTGCCAGCAGTTTGGGACAGTCGAACACTGAAGCTTTCTTT

clone size: -
V gene: TRBV10-3
J gene: TRBJ1-5
D gene: -
CDR3 protein: CAISEIGRDQPQHF
CDR3 DNA: TGTGCCATCAGTGAGATAGGCCGGGATCAGCCCCAGCATTTT

clone size: -
V gene: TRBV30
J gene: TRBJ2-4
D gene: -
CDR3 protein: CAWSWRDSQLAKNIQYF
CDR3 DNA: TGTGCCTGGAGTTGGAGGGACAGTCAGCTTGCCAAAAACATTCAGTACTTC

clone size: -
V gene: TRBV5-8
J gene: TRBJ1-2
D gene: TRBD1
CDR3 protein: CASSSRQGLIGSYGYTF
CDR3 DNA: TGTGCCAGCAGCTCGAGACAGGGGCTGATAGGGAGCTATGGCTACACCTTC

clone size: -
V gene: TRBV7-2
J gene: TRBJ2-1
D gene: TRBD1
CDR3 protein: CASSLAGTGSYNEQFF
CDR3 DNA: TGTGCCAGCAGCTTAGCAGGGACAGGGTCCTACAATGAGCAGTTCTTC

clone size: few
V gene: TRBV5-1
J gene: TRBJ1-2
D gene: -
CDR3 protein: CASSLDNYGYTF
CDR3 DNA: TGCGCCAGCAGCTTGGATAACTATGGCTACACCTTC

clone size: -
V gene: TRBV7-2
J gene: TRBJ2-2
D gene: TRBD1
CDR3 protein: CASSLRWDRENTGELFF
CDR3 DNA: TGTGCCAGCAGCTTAAGATGGGACAGGGAGAACACCGGGGAGCTGTTTTTT

clone size: -
V gene: TRBV7-2
J gene: TRBJ1-1
D gene: -
CDR3 protein: CASSLATAGRSAEAFF
CDR3 DNA: TGTGCCAGCAGCTTAGCCACCGCAGGGAGATCCGCTGAAGCTTTCTTT

clone size: -
V gene: TRBV29-1
J gene: TRBJ2-3
D gene: -
CDR3 protein: CSVFVTSTDTQYF
CDR3 DNA: TGCAGCGTTTTTGTAACGAGCACAGATACGCAGTATTTT

clone size: -
V gene: TRBV7-3
J gene: TRBJ2-5
D gene: -
CDR3 protein: CASSRDYGSAETQYF
CDR3 DNA: TGTGCCAGCAGCCGAGATTATGGGTCCGCGGAGACCCAGTACTTC

clone size: -
V gene: TRBV27
J gene: TRBJ2-7
D gene: -
CDR3 protein: CASSPRADSYEQYF
CDR3 DNA: TGTGCCAGCAGCCCCCGGGCAGATTCCTACGAGCAGTACTTC

clone size: once
V gene: TRBV6-1
J gene: TRBJ1-1
D gene: -
CDR3 protein: CASSRGDTEAFF
CDR3 DNA: TGTGCCAGCAGTCGCGGGGACACTGAAGCTTTCTTT

clone size: -
V gene: TRBV4-1
J gene: TRBJ2-2
D gene: -
CDR3 protein: CASSRGVTGELFF
CDR3 DNA: TGCGCCAGCAGCCGAGGGGTCACCGGGGAGCTGTTTTTT

clone size: -
V gene: TRBV18
J gene: TRBJ1-3
D gene: TRBD1
CDR3 protein: CASSATGANSGNTIYF
CDR3 DNA: TGTGCCAGCTCAGCCACAGGGGCCAATTCTGGAAACACCATATATTTT

clone size: -
V gene: TRBV20-1
J gene: TRBJ2-7
D gene: TRBD1
CDR3 protein: CSAGQSYEQYF
CDR3 DNA: TGCAGTGCGGGACAGTCCTACGAGCAGTACTTC

clone size: -
V gene: TRBV27
J gene: TRBJ2-1
D gene: TRBD2
CDR3 protein: CASSSGLAVGNEQFF
CDR3 DNA: TGTGCCAGCAGTTCGGGACTAGCGGTGGGCAATGAGCAGTTCTTC

clone size: -
V gene: TRBV20-1
J gene: TRBJ1-1
D gene: -
CDR3 protein: CSARENQEAFF
CDR3 DNA: TGCAGTGCTAGGGAGAACCAGGAAGCTTTCTTT

clone size: -
V gene: TRBV5-6
J gene: TRBJ1-2
D gene: TRBD1
CDR3 protein: CASSFTDRVSGYTF
CDR3 DNA: TGTGCCAGCAGCTTTACCGACAGGGTTAGTGGCTACACCTTC